This is a list of T cell receptor beta chains from one sample in a study of PD-L1 blockade in urothelial cancer. Sequencing used immunoSEQ multiplex PCR; TCRdb keeps in-frame clones, though not all of them. The sample consists of more than 60,000 clones, approximately 91% of them appearing once. Sequences were derived from PBMCs, sampled around atezolizumab (anti-PD-L1) treatment. The receptors here all came from a man aged 55-75 years with urothelial cancer. The CDR3 runs from the conserved cysteine through the conserved F or W. D genes are given only for firm matches. Not all rows give a size; the values are once, few, many and, for expanded clones, a class.

cdr3_aa: CASSLLRGLGEKLFF
cdr3_nt: TGTGCCAGCAGTTTATTGAGGGGGTTGGGGGAAAAACTGTTTTTT
d_call: .
cdr3_length: 15
clone_size: .
v_call: TRBV28
j_call: TRBJ1-4

cdr3_aa: CASSEARGGSSEAFF
cdr3_nt: TGTGCCAGCAGTGAAGCGCGGGGAGGTTCCTCCGAAGCTTTCTTT
d_call: .
cdr3_length: 15
clone_size: .
v_call: TRBV6-1
j_call: TRBJ1-1

cdr3_aa: CASSSGTSGRPYEQYF
cdr3_nt: TGTGCCAGCAGCTCCGGGACTAGCGGGAGACCCTACGAGCAGTACTTC
d_call: TRBD2
cdr3_length: 16
clone_size: .
v_call: TRBV7-9
j_call: TRBJ2-7

cdr3_aa: CASSPSSGNTIYF
cdr3_nt: TGTGCCAGCAGCCCCAGCTCTGGAAACACCATATATTTT
d_call: .
cdr3_length: 13
clone_size: .
v_call: TRBV11-2
j_call: TRBJ1-3

cdr3_aa: CASSRQGFGNTIYF
cdr3_nt: TGTGCCAGCTCACGACAGGGATTCGGAAACACCATATATTTT
d_call: TRBD1
cdr3_length: 14
clone_size: .
v_call: TRBV18
j_call: TRBJ1-3

cdr3_aa: CASSVDRGSYNEQFF
cdr3_nt: TGTGCCAGCAGCGTAGATCGAGGGTCCTACAATGAGCAGTTCTTC
d_call: .
cdr3_length: 15
clone_size: .
v_call: TRBV9
j_call: TRBJ2-1

cdr3_aa: CASSGGRRQETQYF
cdr3_nt: TGTGCCAGCAGTGGTGGCAGAAGACAAGAGACCCAGTACTTC
d_call: .
cdr3_length: 14
clone_size: .
v_call: TRBV2
j_call: TRBJ2-5

cdr3_aa: CASSVSSGGEQYF
cdr3_nt: TGTGCCAGCAGCGTAAGTAGCGGGGGCGAGCAGTACTTC
d_call: TRBD2
cdr3_length: 13
clone_size: .
v_call: TRBV9
j_call: TRBJ2-7

cdr3_aa: CASRSGTSGRAYEQFF
cdr3_nt: TGTGCCAGCAGATCCGGGACTAGCGGGAGGGCGTATGAGCAGTTCTTC
d_call: TRBD2
cdr3_length: 16
clone_size: .
v_call: TRBV28
j_call: TRBJ2-1

cdr3_aa: CASSQQRETNYGYTF
cdr3_nt: TGCGCCAGCAGCCAACAGAGGGAGACTAACTATGGCTACACCTTC
d_call: .
cdr3_length: 15
clone_size: once
v_call: TRBV4-3
j_call: TRBJ1-2

cdr3_aa: CASRAGTSGTDTQYF
cdr3_nt: TGTGCCAGCAGGGCGGGGACTAGCGGCACAGATACGCAGTATTTT
d_call: TRBD2
cdr3_length: 15
clone_size: .
v_call: TRBV6-1
j_call: TRBJ2-3

cdr3_aa: CAWSVTSGEGFGYTF
cdr3_nt: TGTGCCTGGAGCGTAACCTCAGGGGAGGGGTTCGGCTACACCTTC
d_call: .
cdr3_length: 15
clone_size: .
v_call: TRBV30
j_call: TRBJ1-2

cdr3_aa: CASSSGQGDLYNEQFF
cdr3_nt: TGTGCCAGCAGTTCCGGACAGGGAGATCTCTACAATGAGCAGTTCTTC
d_call: TRBD1
cdr3_length: 16
clone_size: .
v_call: TRBV28
j_call: TRBJ2-1

cdr3_aa: CASSTATNEKLFF
cdr3_nt: TGCGCCAGCAGTACAGCAACTAATGAAAAACTGTTTTTT
d_call: .
cdr3_length: 13
clone_size: .
v_call: TRBV5-1
j_call: TRBJ1-4

cdr3_aa: CASSSGTGSFYEQYF
cdr3_nt: TGTGCCAGCAGCTCCGGGACAGGGAGTTTCTACGAGCAGTACTTC
d_call: TRBD1
cdr3_length: 15
clone_size: .
v_call: TRBV7-2
j_call: TRBJ2-7

cdr3_aa: CASSRSGGSDTQYF
cdr3_nt: TGCGCCAGCAGCCGGAGCGGGGGATCAGATACGCAGTATTTT
d_call: TRBD2
cdr3_length: 14
clone_size: .
v_call: TRBV5-1
j_call: TRBJ2-3

cdr3_aa: CASSVDRGRVNYGYTF
cdr3_nt: TGTGCCAGCAGCGTGGACAGGGGGCGCGTTAACTATGGCTACACCTTC
d_call: TRBD1
cdr3_length: 16
clone_size: .
v_call: TRBV5-8
j_call: TRBJ1-2

cdr3_aa: CSVGLAGVETQYF
cdr3_nt: TGCAGCGTTGGTCTAGCGGGAGTTGAGACCCAGTACTTC
d_call: TRBD2
cdr3_length: 13
clone_size: .
v_call: TRBV29-1
j_call: TRBJ2-5

cdr3_aa: CNPGLAGGSPNTGELFF
cdr3_nt: TGCAACCCGGGACTAGCGGGAGGGAGTCCGAACACCGGGGAGCTGTTTTTT
d_call: TRBD2
cdr3_length: 17
clone_size: .
v_call: TRBV10-1
j_call: TRBJ2-2

cdr3_aa: CASSPGDRGWSMYF
cdr3_nt: TGTGCCAGCTCACCAGGGGACAGGGGGTGGAGTATGTACTTC
d_call: TRBD1
cdr3_length: 14
clone_size: once
v_call: TRBV18
j_call: TRBJ2-7

cdr3_aa: CASSLFSGLGVEQYF
cdr3_nt: TGTGCCAGCAGTTTATTCTCCGGACTTGGGGTAGAGCAGTACTTC
d_call: .
cdr3_length: 15
clone_size: once
v_call: TRBV27
j_call: TRBJ2-7

cdr3_aa: CASSPGFYEQYF
cdr3_nt: TGTGCCAGCAGCCCGGGATTCTACGAGCAGTACTTC
d_call: .
cdr3_length: 12
clone_size: .
v_call: TRBV9
j_call: TRBJ2-7

cdr3_aa: CASSFRLAGGVPYEQYF
cdr3_nt: TGTGCCAGCAGCTTCCGGCTAGCGGGGGGGGTTCCGTACGAGCAGTACTTC
d_call: TRBD2
cdr3_length: 17
clone_size: .
v_call: TRBV5-5
j_call: TRBJ2-7

cdr3_aa: CASSLSVGTGERMNTEAFF
cdr3_nt: TGCGCCAGCAGCTTGAGTGTTGGGACAGGGGAACGGATGAACACTGAAGCTTTCTTT
d_call: TRBD1
cdr3_length: 19
clone_size: .
v_call: TRBV5-1
j_call: TRBJ1-1

cdr3_aa: CASSRLSQGSSYNEQFF
cdr3_nt: TGCGCCAGCAGCCGACTCTCCCAGGGTAGCTCCTACAATGAGCAGTTCTTC
d_call: .
cdr3_length: 17
clone_size: .
v_call: TRBV5-1
j_call: TRBJ2-1

cdr3_aa: CSVEVWGRLDEQYF
cdr3_nt: TGCAGCGTTGAGGTCTGGGGGCGCCTGGACGAGCAGTACTTC
d_call: .
cdr3_length: 14
clone_size: .
v_call: TRBV29-1
j_call: TRBJ2-7

cdr3_aa: CAWSLPSLRNQPQHF
cdr3_nt: TGTGCCTGGAGCCTTCCCTCCCTTAGAAATCAGCCCCAGCATTTT
d_call: .
cdr3_length: 15
clone_size: .
v_call: TRBV30
j_call: TRBJ1-5

cdr3_aa: CASSLADQPQHF
cdr3_nt: TGTGCCAGCAGCTTAGCCGATCAGCCCCAGCATTTT
d_call: .
cdr3_length: 12
clone_size: .
v_call: TRBV7-9
j_call: TRBJ1-5

cdr3_aa: CASSQDGQIHVQQYF
cdr3_nt: TGCGCCAGCAGCCAAGATGGACAGATCCACGTCCAGCAGTACTTC
d_call: .
cdr3_length: 15
clone_size: .
v_call: TRBV4-3
j_call: TRBJ2-7